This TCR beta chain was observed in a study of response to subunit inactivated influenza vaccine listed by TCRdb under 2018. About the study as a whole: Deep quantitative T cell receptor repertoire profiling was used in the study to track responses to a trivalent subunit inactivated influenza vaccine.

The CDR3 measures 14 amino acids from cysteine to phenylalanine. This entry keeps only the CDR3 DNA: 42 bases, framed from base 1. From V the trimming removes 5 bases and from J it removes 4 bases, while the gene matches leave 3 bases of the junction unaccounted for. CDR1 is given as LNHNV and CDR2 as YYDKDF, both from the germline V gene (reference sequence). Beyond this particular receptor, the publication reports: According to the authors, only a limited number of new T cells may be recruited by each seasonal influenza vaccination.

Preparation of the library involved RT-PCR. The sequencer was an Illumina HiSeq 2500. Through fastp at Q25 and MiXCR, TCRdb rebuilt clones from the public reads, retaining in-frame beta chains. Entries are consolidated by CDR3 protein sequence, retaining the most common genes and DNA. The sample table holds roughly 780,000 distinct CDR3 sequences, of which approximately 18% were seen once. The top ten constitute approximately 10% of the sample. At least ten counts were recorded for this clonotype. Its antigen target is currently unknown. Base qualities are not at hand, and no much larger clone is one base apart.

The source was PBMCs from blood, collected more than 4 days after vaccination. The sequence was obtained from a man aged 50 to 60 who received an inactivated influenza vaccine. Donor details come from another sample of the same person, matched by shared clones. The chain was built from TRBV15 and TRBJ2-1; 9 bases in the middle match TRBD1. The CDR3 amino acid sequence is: CATSGTGRYNEQFF. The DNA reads TGTGCCACCAGCGGGACAGGGCGGTACAATGAGCAGTTCTTC.